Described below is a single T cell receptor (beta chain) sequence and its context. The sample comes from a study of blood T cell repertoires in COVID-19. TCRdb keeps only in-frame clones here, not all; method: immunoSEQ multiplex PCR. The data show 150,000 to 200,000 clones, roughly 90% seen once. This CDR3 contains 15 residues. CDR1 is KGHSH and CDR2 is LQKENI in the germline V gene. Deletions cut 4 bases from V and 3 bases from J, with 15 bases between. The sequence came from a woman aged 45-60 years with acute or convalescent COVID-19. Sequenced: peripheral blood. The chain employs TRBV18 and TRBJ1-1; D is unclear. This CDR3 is CASSQGRPRDTEAFF. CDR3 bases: TGTGCCAGCTCACAGGGCAGACCGCGGGACACTGAAGCTTTCTTT.